The 22 T cell receptor beta chains below were found in one sample sequenced in a study of blood T cells in healthy people across ages. A second 7 to 11 cycle PCR used barcoded and J-beta primers. MiXCR, run by TCRdb on the 5' RACE reads, gives a single entry per CDR3 protein. The sample contains about 560,000 distinct CDR3 sequences, roughly a quarter of which appear only once. These data are also associated with another study on T cells of mothers and their children.

Source material: blood. The source of these receptors is a boy between 2 and 10 years old in good health.

This clonotype was observed a handful of times. The rearrangement links TRBV7-9 to TRBJ1-2; D perhaps matches TRBD1 (5 bases). The germline CDR1 and CDR2 sequences are SEHNR and FQNEAQ (reference sequence). The CDR3 is made up of 14 amino acids. Trimming removed 1 base at V and 2 bases at J, with 8 bases between. CDR3 amino acids: CASSLEGPNYGYTF. The CDR3 nucleotides read TGTGCCAGCAGCTTAGAGGGGCCCAACTATGGCTACACCTTC. The full variable domain, in which reference TRBV7-9 and TRBJ1-2 provide the parts outside the CDR3, is DTGVSQNPRHKITKRGQNVTFRCDPISEHNRLYWYRQTLGQGPEFLTYFQNEAQLEKSRLLSDRFSAERPKGSFSTLEIQRTEQGDSAMYLCASSLEGPNYGYTFGSGTRLTVV.

This clonotype was recorded at least ten times. V is TRBV12-3 or TRBV12-4 and J is TRBJ2-1; possibly TRBD2 for D (6 bases). This CDR3 has 14 residues. With 5 bases removed from V and 7 bases from J, the gap between germline ends came to 15 bases. The CDR3 sequence is CASSPGVPGNEQFF. CDR3 bases: TGTGCCAGCAGTCCGGGGGTACCTGGGAATGAGCAGTTCTTC.

This clonotype has more than one count but fewer than ten. The gene calls are TRBV6-5 and TRBJ1-1, with 9 bases fitting TRBD1. Per the germline V gene, CDR1 is MNHEY and CDR2 is SVGAGI. V dropped 5 bases and J dropped 11; count of bases not matched to a gene: 12. This CDR3 contains 14 residues. The CDR3 sequence: CASSRGTGLVDAFF. The CDR3 nucleotides read TGTGCCAGCAGTCGCGGGACAGGGCTTGTTGACGCTTTCTTT.

CDR3 sequence: CASSPLQGYEQYF. For the CDR3, the DNA is TGTGCCAGCAGCCCCCTACAGGGGTACGAGCAGTACTTC. The J gene is TRBJ2-7, the V gene TRBV6-5, with 7 positions matching TRBD1. CDR3 length: 13 residues. V was clipped by 6 bases and J by 4 bases; unmatched bases: 6. Germline-derived CDR1 and CDR2 are MNHEY and SVGAGI.

This clonotype has just a few counts. V gene TRBV7-8 combines with J gene TRBJ1-2; D not resolved. Germline CDR1 and CDR2: SGHVS and FQNEAQ. This CDR3 has 15 amino acids. V dropped 1 base and J dropped 3 bases, with 12 bases sitting between them. The CDR3 loop is CASSLDRVADYGYTF. CDR3 nucleotide sequence: TGTGCCAGCAGCTTAGATCGGGTAGCAGACTATGGCTACACCTTC.

This clonotype has only a few counts. The chain is built from TRBV5-5 and TRBJ2-3; D gene unclear. CDR1 SGHKS and CDR2 YYEKEE come from the germline V gene (reference sequence). V was shortened by 0 bases and J by 2 bases, with 13 bases between the two germline ends. The CDR3 covers 16 residues. CDR3 in amino acids: CASSLAKIVATDTQYF. The CDR3 DNA follows: TGTGCCAGCAGCTTGGCCAAAATCGTGGCCACAGATACGCAGTATTTT.

V is TRBV29-1 and J is TRBJ2-3; D is ambiguous. The CDR3 is 12 residues long. The germline CDR1 and CDR2 sequences are SQVTM and ANQGSEA. V dropped 7 bases and J dropped 3 bases, with 11 bases sitting between them. The DNA of the CDR3 is TGCAGCGCTAGGACGGTGACAGATACGCAGTATTTT. Its translation: CSARTVTDTQYF.

The gene calls are TRBV20-1 and TRBJ1-1; the D gene is possibly TRBD1 (5 bases). Germline V gene lookup returns CDR1 DFQATT and CDR2 SNEGSKA (reference sequence). V dropped 6 bases and J dropped 5 bases, with 16 bases sitting between them. The CDR3 runs to 13 residues. The CDR3, as DNA: TGCAGTGCCACCATAGGGGCGGCAACTGAAGCTTTCTTT. Its protein product is CSATIGAATEAFF.

This clonotype was seen only a few times. V and J are TRBV20-1 and TRBJ1-2, with 9 bases identical to TRBD1. The V and J ends lost 6 bases and 8 bases, in that order; junction bases with no gene match: 13. CDR3 size: 14 residues. Per germline, CDR1 DFQATT and CDR2 SNEGSKA (reference sequence). The CDR3 spells CSARTIRDREGYTF. For the CDR3, the DNA is TGCAGTGCCAGAACTATACGGGACAGGGAAGGCTACACCTTC.

The V and J genes are TRBV7-2 and TRBJ2-7, with 12 bases aligning to TRBD2. V lost 6 bases, J lost 1 base, and 7 bases stayed unmatched. The CDR3 has 16 residues. CDR1 is SGHTA and CDR2 is FQGNSA in the germline V gene. The CDR3 DNA sequence: TGTGCCAGCAGACCTTCGGGACTAGCGGGTTCCTACGAGCAGTACTTC. Translation: CASRPSGLAGSYEQYF.

In this sample, this clonotype turned up a few times. V is TRBV20-1 and J is TRBJ2-5, with 8 positions matching TRBD1. CDR1 and CDR2 from the germline V gene are DFQATT and SNEGSKA (reference sequence). The CDR3 is made up of 12 amino acids. The CDR3 DNA follows: TGCAGCCCCAGGACAGGGCGGGAGACCCAGTACTTC. Amino acid sequence: CSPRTGRETQYF.

The table lists this clonotype with a few counts. CDR3 sequence (DNA): TGTGCCAGCAGCTTCCCCCGGGACTTCCCCCGCGGAGACACAGATACGCAGTATTTT. Protein sequence: CASSFPRDFPRGDTDTQYF. This chain joins TRBV7-2 and TRBJ2-3; maybe TRBD2 (6 bases). The CDR3 loop spans 19 amino acids. Trimming took off 3 bases at V and 2 bases at J, with 24 bases between the two ends. The germline V gene has CDR1 SGHTA and CDR2 FQGNSA.

The chain has TRBV10-3 and TRBJ2-5, with TRBD2 matching over 11 bases. Per germline, CDR1 ENHRY and CDR2 SYGVKD. After removal of 0 bases from V and 2 bases from J, the junction contained 5 bases not matched to a gene. The CDR3 runs 17 residues. The CDR3 DNA reads TGTGCCATCAGTGAGTCGATGGCTAGCGGGGGGCAAGAGACCCAGTACTTC. It translates to CAISESMASGGQETQYF.

The V call is TRBV20-1, the J call TRBJ1-6; 9 bases are shared with TRBD1. The junction had 9 bases not matched to a gene; V was cut back by 0 bases and J by 12 bases. Germline values: CDR1 DFQATT, CDR2 SNEGSKA (reference sequence). The CDR3 sequence is 15 residues long. This chain's CDR3 is CSARDGRQGVRPLHF. In DNA, the CDR3 is TGCAGTGCTAGAGATGGAAGACAGGGGGTCAGACCCCTCCACTTT.

The CDR3 nucleotides are TGTGCCAGCAGCTCCGGTCGCGCAGATACGCAGTATTTT. Translating it yields CASSSGRADTQYF. V gene TRBV11-1 combines with J gene TRBJ2-3; D call uncertain. The CDR3 consists of 13 residues. V was trimmed by 4 bases and J by 4 bases, leaving 9 bases between them. From germline, CDR1 is SGHAT and CDR2 FQDESV (reference sequence).

The genes are TRBV25-1 and TRBJ2-2; D is undetermined. The germline CDR1 and CDR2 sequences are MGHDK and SYGVNS. V lost 3 bases to trimming and J lost 4 bases, with 12 bases between them. The CDR3 is 15 residues long. The CDR3 spells CASSDSKAVTGELFF. Here the CDR3 DNA reads TGTGCCAGCAGTGACTCTAAGGCGGTCACCGGGGAGCTGTTTTTT.

This chain joins TRBV4-2 and TRBJ2-3; 10 bases match TRBD2. V trimming: 3 bases; J trimming: 0 bases; junction bases outside the gene matches: 3. Germline CDR1 reads LGHNA; CDR2 reads YNFKEQ. This CDR3 comprises 16 residues. The CDR3 DNA sequence: TGTGCCAGCAGCCAGACTAGCGGGCGTAGCACAGATACGCAGTATTTT. The encoded protein is CASSQTSGRSTDTQYF.

The chain has TRBV29-1 and TRBJ1-2, with D possibly matching TRBD1 (6 bases). V lost 6 bases to trimming and J lost 3 bases, with 11 bases between them. Germline CDR1 is SQVTM and CDR2 is ANQGSEA. The CDR3 sequence is 12 residues long. The CDR3 DNA reads TGCAGCGTGAGGGGGGAGGACTATGGCTACACCTTC. Translation gives CSVRGEDYGYTF.

The chain combines TRBV7-6 with TRBJ2-3; D remains unclear. CDR1 is SGHVS and CDR2 is FNYEAQ in the germline V gene. This CDR3 is built from 14 residues. Trimming left V 5 bases short and J 1 base short, with 10 bases between. This chain's CDR3 is CASSIVSGTDTQYF. The CDR3 coding sequence is TGTGCCAGCAGCATTGTGTCTGGCACAGATACGCAGTATTTT.

The chain recombines TRBV3-1 with TRBJ1-5; no definite D call. Deletions cut 2 bases from V and 9 bases from J, with 8 bases between. There are 12 residues in the CDR3. Germline V gives CDR1 LGHDT, CDR2 YNNKEL (reference sequence). The CDR3: CASSQLRGPQHF. As DNA, the CDR3 is TGTGCCAGCAGCCAACTCAGAGGGCCCCAGCATTTT.

The chain uses TRBV29-1 and TRBJ2-5, with 7 nucleotides matching TRBD2. The end of the DNA fits TRBJ2-7 better, so the J call may be wrong. CDR1 and CDR2 from the germline V gene are SQVTM and ANQGSEA. This CDR3 spans 13 amino acids. This chain's CDR3 is CSARGVPASEQYF. For the CDR3, the DNA is TGCAGCGCTCGGGGGGTTCCAGCCTCCGAGCAGTACTTC.

The rearrangement links TRBV12-3 or TRBV12-4 to TRBJ2-7; D may correspond to TRBD1 or TRBD2 (5 bases each). Trimming stripped 5 bases from V and 2 bases from J, with 13 bases between. CDR3 length: 14 residues. The CDR3 DNA sequence: TGTGCCAGCAGTGCCCCGGGGCAACCCTACGAGCAGTACTTC. The encoded protein is CASSAPGQPYEQYF.